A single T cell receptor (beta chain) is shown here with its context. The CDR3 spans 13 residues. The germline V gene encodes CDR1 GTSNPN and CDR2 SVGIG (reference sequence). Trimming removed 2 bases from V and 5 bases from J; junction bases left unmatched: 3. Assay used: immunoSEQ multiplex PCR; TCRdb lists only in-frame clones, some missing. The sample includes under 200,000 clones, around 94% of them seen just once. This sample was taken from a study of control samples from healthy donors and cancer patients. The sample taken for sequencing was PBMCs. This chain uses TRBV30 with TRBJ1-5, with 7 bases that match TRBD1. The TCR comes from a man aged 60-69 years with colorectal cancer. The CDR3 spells CAWSPQGDQPQHF. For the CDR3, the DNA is TGTGCCTGGAGTCCCCAGGGGGATCAGCCCCAGCATTTT.